The 32 T cell receptor beta chains below all came from one sample that was sequenced in a study of cytomegalovirus exposure and HLA in healthy donors (dated by TCRdb to about 2017). Library construction relied on the immunoSEQ multiplex PCR assay. A mixture of 60 forward primers for TCR Vbeta segments and 13 reverse primers for TCR Jbeta segments was used in the multiplex PCR. Imported from immuneACCESS, the table was reduced by TCRdb to in-frame sequences with V and J called. These copies leave out some clones; in studies compared against another copy, an unresolved V gene accounts for under half, and the cause of the remainder is not known. This sample has roughly 110,000 clones in its table, and over 75% of those were observed once. The ten largest account for roughly 5% of the sample. Material for sequencing was PBMCs. These receptor sequences come from a woman aged 30 to 39 in good health and CMV-seropositive.

The chain uses TRBV6-6 and TRBJ2-7, with 15 bases identical to TRBD2. From germline, CDR1 is MNHNY and CDR2 SVGAGI (reference sequence). The V segment lost 6 bases and the J segment 7 bases; nucleotides outside the gene matches: 7. This CDR3 spans 15 amino acids. The CDR3 nucleotides are TGTGCCAGCAGAGGACTAGCGGGGGGGCCCGAAGAGCAGTACTTC. It encodes CASRGLAGGPEEQYF.

There are a few counts of this clone. This rearrangement joins TRBV6-6 to TRBJ1-4; weak D call: TRBD1 (6 bases). The CDR3 loop spans 14 amino acids. Germline assignment: CDR1 MNHNY and CDR2 SVGAGI (reference sequence). Trimming cost V 5 bases and J 6 bases, with 13 bases left between them. CDR3 in amino acids: CASSPGGADEKLFF. For the CDR3, the DNA is TGTGCCAGCAGTCCCGGGGGGGCTGATGAAAAACTGTTTTTT.

V usage is TRBV27 and J usage is TRBJ1-5, with D maybe TRBD1 (6 bases). V was clipped by 2 bases and J by 1 base, with 12 bases between them. Per germline, CDR1 MNHEY and CDR2 SMNVEV (reference sequence). The CDR3 loop spans 16 amino acids. The CDR3 nucleotides are TGTGCCAGCAGTTTAGACGGGGGGGCCAGCAATCAGCCCCAGCATTTT. Its protein product is CASSLDGGASNQPQHF.

There are a few counts of this clone. The chain combines TRBV2 with TRBJ2-7; D is perhaps TRBD2 (5 bases). The CDR3 totals 12 residues. V lost 5 bases and J 4 bases, leaving 9 bases between the germline ends. In germline, CDR1 is SNHLY, CDR2 FYNNEI. The CDR3 DNA follows: TGTGCCAGCAGTTTCACTAGTTACGAGCAGTACTTC. This encodes CASSFTSYEQYF. Together with reference TRBV2 and TRBJ2-7, the CDR3 gives the full variable domain: EPEVTQTPSHQVTQMGQEVILRCVPISNHLYFYWYRQILGQKVEFLVSFYNNEISEKSEIFDDQFSVERPDGSNFTLKIRSTKLEDSAMYFCASSFTSYEQYFGPGTRLTVT.

The gene calls are TRBV10-3 and TRBJ2-3, with 8 bases aligning to TRBD2. The V gene end was trimmed by 3 bases and the J gene end by 5 bases; junction bases not matched to a gene: 1. The CDR3 runs to 13 residues. CDR1 is ENHRY and CDR2 is SYGVKD in the germline V gene. In nucleotides, the CDR3 is TGTGCCATCAGTGACCGGGGGGGAGATACGCAGTATTTT. It translates to CAISDRGGDTQYF.

The rearrangement joins TRBV5-1 to TRBJ2-3, with TRBD2 identical over 14 bases. The CDR3 consists of 14 residues. Germline CDR1 and CDR2: SGHRS and YFSETQ. The V and J ends lost 7 bases and 6 bases, in that order; junction bases with no gene match: 4. The CDR3 DNA reads TGCGCCAGCCTGACTAGCGGGAGGGCGGATACGCAGTATTTT. Protein product: CASLTSGRADTQYF. The full variable domain, its missing parts supplied by reference TRBV5-1 and TRBJ2-3, is KAGVTQTPRYLIKTRGQQVTLSCSPISGHRSVSWYQQTPGQGLQFLFEYFSETQRNKGNFPGRFSGRQFSNSRSEMNVSTLELGDSALYLCASLTSGRADTQYFGPGTRLTVL.

The V and J genes are TRBV25-1 and TRBJ2-1; the D gene is possibly TRBD2 (5 bases). The CDR3 has 15 amino acids. V was pared by 4 bases and J by 10 bases, with 20 bases between. Germline V lookup: CDR1 MGHDK, CDR2 SYGVNS. The CDR3 DNA is TGTGCCAGCAGTGGCCTGAGGGCGCCACTAACGGAGCAGTTCTTC. Translating it yields CASSGLRAPLTEQFF.

The chain couples TRBV7-3 to TRBJ2-5; D ambiguous. The germline V gene has CDR1 SGHTA and CDR2 FQGTGA. The CDR3 totals 14 residues. The ends were cut back, 5 bases at V and 2 bases at J, with 12 bases in the middle. The CDR3 is CASSTGISQETQYF. For the CDR3, the DNA is TGTGCCAGCAGCACCGGTATTTCTCAAGAGACCCAGTACTTC.

This clone was counted only a few times. This chain connects TRBV27 to TRBJ1-1; D not certain. V lost 6 bases, J lost 6 bases, and 8 bases lay in between. The germline V gene encodes CDR1 MNHEY and CDR2 SMNVEV (reference sequence). There are 11 residues in the CDR3. The CDR3 spells CASRSLAEAFF. CDR3 nucleotides: TGTGCCAGCAGGTCCCTTGCTGAAGCTTTCTTT.

The chain carries TRBV2 and TRBJ2-7; D remains unclear. Trimming took off 3 bases at V and 0 bases at J, with 9 bases between the two ends. This CDR3 has 14 residues. CDR1 is SNHLY and CDR2 is FYNNEI in the germline V gene. CDR3 nucleotides: TGTGCCAGCAGTGATGTTGGCAACTCCTACGAGCAGTACTTC. It specifies CASSDVGNSYEQYF.

The chain employs TRBV19 and TRBJ2-5; 12 nucleotides match TRBD2. This CDR3 has 15 amino acids. V lost 2 bases, J lost 3 bases, and 1 base stayed unmatched. From germline, CDR1 is LNHDA and CDR2 SQIVND (reference sequence). CDR3 in DNA: TGTGCCAGTAGTATAAGGACTAGCGGGGAAGAGACCCAGTACTTC. Translating it yields CASSIRTSGEETQYF.

V and J are TRBV5-1 and TRBJ2-1, with 10 bases aligning to TRBD2. The CDR3 runs to 15 residues. Germline trimming cut 0 bases from V and 9 bases from J; bases unmatched to any gene: 6. Germline CDR1 SGHRS, CDR2 YFSETQ. The CDR3: CASSLVLAGGLEQFF. CDR3 coding DNA: TGCGCCAGCAGCTTGGTATTAGCGGGAGGTCTTGAGCAGTTCTTC.

The rearrangement uses TRBV14 and TRBJ1-1; D is possibly TRBD1 (6 bases). V gave up 1 base and J gave up 5 bases, with 17 bases separating them. The CDR3 runs 16 residues. Germline lookup yields CDR1 SGHDN and CDR2 FVKESK. The CDR3 region is CASSQVGQGRWTEAFF. The CDR3 DNA sequence: TGTGCCAGCAGCCAAGTTGGGCAGGGGCGCTGGACTGAAGCTTTCTTT.

A single count supports this clone. The rearrangement uses TRBV6-5 and TRBJ1-3; maybe TRBD1 (6 bases). The V end lost 11 bases, the J end lost 2 bases, and 13 bases lay between the germline ends. The CDR3 length is 13 residues. Germline V gene sequence: CDR1 MNHEY, CDR2 SVGAGI. In DNA form, the CDR3 reads TGTGCCGCGCATAACAGGGCTGGAAACACCATATATTTT. It translates to CAAHNRAGNTIYF.

V and J are TRBV5-1 and TRBJ1-1, with a tentative D call TRBD1 (5 bases). The germline V gene encodes CDR1 SGHRS and CDR2 YFSETQ. Trimming took 0 bases from V and 0 from J, leaving 12 bases between them. The CDR3 is made up of 16 amino acids. The CDR3 sequence is CASSLVRGIMNTEAFF. The CDR3 DNA follows: TGCGCCAGCAGCTTGGTTCGGGGGATCATGAACACTGAAGCTTTCTTT.

The chain carries TRBV11-3 and TRBJ2-2, with D unresolved. Germline CDR1 reads SGHNT; CDR2 reads YENEEA. The CDR3 is made up of 14 amino acids. Trimming stripped 3 bases from V and 2 bases from J, with 7 bases between. The chain's CDR3 is CASSLRGNTGELFF. The CDR3 nucleotides are TGTGCCAGCAGCTTGAGAGGAAACACCGGGGAGCTGTTTTTT.

The rearrangement links TRBV27 to TRBJ1-1, with TRBD1 matching 7 bases. Trimming removed 5 bases from V and 5 bases from J; junction bases left unmatched: 5. Germline values: CDR1 MNHEY, CDR2 SMNVEV (reference sequence). CDR3 length: 13 residues. The CDR3: CASSPSGGTEAFF. In nucleotides, the CDR3 is TGTGCCAGCAGTCCATCAGGGGGGACTGAAGCTTTCTTT.

V is TRBV2 and J is TRBJ2-3; 10 positions agree with TRBD2. V shed 1 base, J shed 7 bases, and the junction held 5 bases outside the gene matches. Germline CDR1 SNHLY, CDR2 FYNNEI. The CDR3 runs to 15 residues. The CDR3, as DNA: TGTGCCAGCAGTGAAGAAGCGGGGGGGCCGTATACGCAGTATTTT. Encoded protein: CASSEEAGGPYTQYF.

This clone was recorded only once. This chain uses TRBV5-6 with TRBJ1-5; D is undetermined. Germline values: CDR1 SGHDT, CDR2 YYEEEE. Trimming left V 3 bases short and J 8 bases short, with 12 bases between. The CDR3 is 13 amino acids. The CDR3 loop reads CASSSGGHEPQHF. The CDR3, as DNA: TGTGCCAGCAGCTCTGGTGGGCATGAGCCCCAGCATTTT.

The chain uses TRBV30 and TRBJ2-4; 8 positions agree with TRBD2. The germline CDR1 and CDR2 sequences are GTSNPN and SVGIG (reference sequence). The J segment lost 5 bases and the V segment lost 2 bases, leaving 11 bases of the junction unmatched. This CDR3 is built from 16 residues. The CDR3 here is CAWSHTARGGQNIQYF. The CDR3 region has the DNA TGTGCCTGGAGTCACACGGCTCGGGGGGGCCAAAACATTCAGTACTTC.

This clone was observed a few times. J is TRBJ2-1 and V is TRBV10-2; 8 bases agree with TRBD2. The CDR3 has 15 amino acids. The ends lost 7 bases at V and 8 bases at J; junction bases unmatched: 13. CDR1 WSHSY and CDR2 SAAADI come from the germline V gene. The CDR3 nucleotides read TGCGCCAGCAAAGGAACGGGGGGGCCCCGGGATGAGCAGTTCTTC. Its translation: CASKGTGGPRDEQFF.

V usage is TRBV10-3 and J usage is TRBJ1-5; D is unresolved. CDR1 ENHRY and CDR2 SYGVKD come from the germline V gene. This CDR3 contains 15 residues. Trimming stripped 0 bases from V and 7 bases from J, with 13 bases between. As DNA, the CDR3 is TGTGCCATCAGTGAGTCGTTTGGAGGGAGACAGCCCCAGCATTTT. Translation: CAISESFGGRQPQHF.

This chain uses TRBV6-5 with TRBJ1-1, with 9 positions matching TRBD1. With V trimmed by 6 bases and J by 3 bases, 5 bases remained unmatched. The CDR3 runs 14 residues. Germline loops: CDR1 MNHEY, CDR2 SVGAGI. Here the CDR3 DNA reads TGTGCCAGCAGCCCACAGGGGGCACACACTGAAGCTTTCTTT. Residues: CASSPQGAHTEAFF.

The gene calls are TRBV6-4 and TRBJ2-4, with 9 bases aligning to TRBD1. With 0 bases clipped from V and 6 bases from J, the junction kept 24 bases outside the gene matches. This CDR3 is 22 amino acids long. From germline, CDR1 is MRHNA and CDR2 SNTAGT. CDR3 residues: CASSDSRSDPKRDRQGGNIQYF. CDR3 DNA: TGTGCCAGCAGTGACTCACGTTCCGACCCAAAAAGAGATAGACAGGGGGGAAACATTCAGTACTTC.

The rearrangement uses TRBV9 and TRBJ2-6, with 7 bases identical to TRBD1. J lost 2 bases, V lost 3 bases, and 2 bases had no gene match. Germline V gene sequence: CDR1 SGDLS, CDR2 YYNGEE. This CDR3 has 15 residues. CDR3 loop: CASSATGAGANVLTF. The DNA of the CDR3 is TGTGCCAGCAGCGCTACAGGGGCTGGGGCCAACGTCCTGACTTTC.

This clone was observed once. The chain links TRBV10-3 to TRBJ1-6; D possibly corresponds to TRBD1 (5 bases). This CDR3 region has 14 residues. Trimming stripped 6 bases from V and 8 bases from J, with 14 bases between. CDR1 and CDR2 (germline): ENHRY, SYGVKD. In DNA, the CDR3 is TGTGCCATCAGCGCGCGGGACTCGGATTCACCCCTCCACTTT. Protein product: CAISARDSDSPLHF.

The chain joins TRBV7-8 to TRBJ1-1; D perhaps matches TRBD1 (5 bases). The CDR3 is 14 residues long. Trimming removed 5 bases from V and 0 bases from J, with 10 bases in between. The germline V gene encodes CDR1 SGHVS and CDR2 FQNEAQ. The CDR3 region is CASSRGQVNTEAFF. CDR3 nucleotides: TGTGCCAGCAGCCGCGGACAAGTGAACACTGAAGCTTTCTTT.

This clone has only one observation. The chain recombines TRBV6-4 with TRBJ1-6; possibly TRBD1 for D (6 bases). The germline V gene encodes CDR1 MRHNA and CDR2 SNTAGT. V was clipped by 2 bases and J by 6 bases, with 8 bases between them. This CDR3 region has 14 residues. CDR3 DNA sequence: TGTGCCAGCAGTGACACAGGGTCTAATTCACCCCTCCACTTT. Its protein is CASSDTGSNSPLHF.

This chain uses TRBV5-4 with TRBJ2-7; D is uncertain. This CDR3 has 11 amino acids. In germline, CDR1 is SGHNT, CDR2 YYREEE (reference sequence). V was clipped by 3 bases and J by 2 bases, with 3 bases between them. CDR3 bases: TGTGCCAGCAGCTCGGCCTACGAGCAGTACTTC. Its translation is CASSSAYEQYF.

This clone was detected a few times. The rearrangement joins TRBV27 to TRBJ2-7; D gene unclear. The CDR3 totals 13 residues. The germline CDR1 and CDR2 sequences are MNHEY and SMNVEV (reference sequence). Trimming cost V 5 bases and J 1 base, with 9 bases left between them. The CDR3 nucleotides are TGTGCCAGCAGTGCGCGCGTGTCCTACGAGCAGTACTTC. Translated: CASSARVSYEQYF.

This chain uses TRBV29-1 with TRBJ1-1; TRBD1 is a possible D gene (5 bases). The CDR3 is 11 amino acids. Between the trimmed V and J ends, which lost 1 base and 9 bases, there was a span of 9 bases. CDR1 is SQVTM, CDR2 ANQGSEA, per germline. In nucleotides, the CDR3 is TGCAGCGTTGAAGTTGGACAAAAAGCTTTCTTT. This codes for CSVEVGQKAFF. Full variable domain (missing parts from reference TRBV29-1 and TRBJ1-1): SAVISQKPSRDICQRGTSLTIQCQVDSQVTMMFWYRQQPGQSLTLIATANQGSEATYESGFVIDKFPISRPNLTFSTLTVSNMSPEDSSIYLCSVEVGQKAFFGQGTRLTVV.

V is TRBV18 and J is TRBJ1-2; 8 positions agree with TRBD1. Germline trimming cut 4 bases from V and 4 bases from J; bases unmatched to any gene: 5. The CDR3 consists of 14 residues. Germline CDR1 KGHSH, CDR2 LQKENI. CDR3 residues: CASSRAGTGYGYTF. In nucleotides, the CDR3 is TGTGCCAGCTCACGAGCCGGGACAGGCTATGGCTACACCTTC.